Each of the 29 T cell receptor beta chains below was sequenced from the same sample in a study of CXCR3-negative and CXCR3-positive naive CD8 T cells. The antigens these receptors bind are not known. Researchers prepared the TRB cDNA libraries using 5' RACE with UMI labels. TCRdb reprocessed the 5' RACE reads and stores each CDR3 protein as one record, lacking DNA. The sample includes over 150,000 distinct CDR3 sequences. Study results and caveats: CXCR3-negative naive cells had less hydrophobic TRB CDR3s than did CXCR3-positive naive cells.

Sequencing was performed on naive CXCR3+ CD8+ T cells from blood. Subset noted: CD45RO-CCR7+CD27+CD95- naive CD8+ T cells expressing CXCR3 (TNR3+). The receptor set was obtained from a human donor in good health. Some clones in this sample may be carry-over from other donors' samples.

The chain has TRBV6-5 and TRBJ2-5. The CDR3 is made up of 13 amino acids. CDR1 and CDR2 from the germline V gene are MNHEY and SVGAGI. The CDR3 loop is CASSYAGQETQYF.

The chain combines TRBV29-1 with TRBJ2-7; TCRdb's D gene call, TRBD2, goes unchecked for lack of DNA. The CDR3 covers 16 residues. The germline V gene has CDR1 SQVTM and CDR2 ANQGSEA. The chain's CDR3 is CSVAGTSGRDPYEQYF.

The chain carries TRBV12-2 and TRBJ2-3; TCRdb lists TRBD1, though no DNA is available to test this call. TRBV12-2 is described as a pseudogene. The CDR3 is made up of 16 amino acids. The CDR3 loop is CASRGTQGEITDTQYF.

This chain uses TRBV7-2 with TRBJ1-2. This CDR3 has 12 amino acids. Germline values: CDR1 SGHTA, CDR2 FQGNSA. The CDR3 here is CASNRVGIGYTF.

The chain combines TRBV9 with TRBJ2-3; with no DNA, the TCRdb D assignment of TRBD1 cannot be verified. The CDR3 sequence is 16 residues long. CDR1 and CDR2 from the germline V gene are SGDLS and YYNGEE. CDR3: CASSVGGGNPTDTQYF.

CDR3 protein: CASSFSHYEQYF. The chain is built from TRBV12-3 or TRBV12-4 and TRBJ2-7. The CDR3 runs 12 residues.

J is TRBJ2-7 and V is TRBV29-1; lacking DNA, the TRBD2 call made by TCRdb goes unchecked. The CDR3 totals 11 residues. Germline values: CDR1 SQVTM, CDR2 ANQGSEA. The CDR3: CSVQRTSGRRF.

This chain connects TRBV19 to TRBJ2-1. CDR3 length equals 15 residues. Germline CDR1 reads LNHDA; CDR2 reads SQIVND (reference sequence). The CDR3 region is CASSFVRSSYNEQFF.

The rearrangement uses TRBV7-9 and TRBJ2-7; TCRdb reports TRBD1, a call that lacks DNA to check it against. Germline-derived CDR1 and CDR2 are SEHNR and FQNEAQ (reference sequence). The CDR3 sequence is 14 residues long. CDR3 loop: CASSLRTGSDEQYF. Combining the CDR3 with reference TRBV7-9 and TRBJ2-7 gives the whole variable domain DTGVSQNPRHKITKRGQNVTFRCDPISEHNRLYWYRQTLGQGPEFLTYFQNEAQLEKSRLLSDRFSAERPKGSFSTLEIQRTEQGDSAMYLCASSLRTGSDEQYFGPGTRLTVT.

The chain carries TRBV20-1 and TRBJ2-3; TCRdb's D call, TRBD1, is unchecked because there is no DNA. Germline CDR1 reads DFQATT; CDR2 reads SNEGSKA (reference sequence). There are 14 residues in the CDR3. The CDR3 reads CSARDQGWVGAQYF.

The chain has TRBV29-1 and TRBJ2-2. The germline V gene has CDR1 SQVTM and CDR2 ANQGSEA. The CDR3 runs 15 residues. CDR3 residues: CSVVSGHANTGELFF.

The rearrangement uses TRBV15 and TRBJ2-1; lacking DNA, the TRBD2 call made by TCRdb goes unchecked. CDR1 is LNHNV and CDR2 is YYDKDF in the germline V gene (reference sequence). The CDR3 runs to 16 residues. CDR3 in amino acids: CATSYSGLAGKNEQFF.

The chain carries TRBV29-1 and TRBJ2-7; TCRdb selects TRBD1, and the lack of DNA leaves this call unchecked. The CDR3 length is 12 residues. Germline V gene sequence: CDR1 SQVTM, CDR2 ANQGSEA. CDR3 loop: CSVEGTGHEQYF.

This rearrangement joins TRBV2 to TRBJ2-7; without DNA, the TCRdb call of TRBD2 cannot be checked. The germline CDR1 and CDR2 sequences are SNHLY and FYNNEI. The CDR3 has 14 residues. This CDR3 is CASALAGGTYEQYF.

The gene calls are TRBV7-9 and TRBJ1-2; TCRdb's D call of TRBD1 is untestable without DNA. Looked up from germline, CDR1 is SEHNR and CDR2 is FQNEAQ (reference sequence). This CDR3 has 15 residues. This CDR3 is CASSDRQTFGYGYTF.

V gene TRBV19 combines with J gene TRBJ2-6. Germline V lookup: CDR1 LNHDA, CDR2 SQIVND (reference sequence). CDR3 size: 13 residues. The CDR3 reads CASSIGGANVLTF.

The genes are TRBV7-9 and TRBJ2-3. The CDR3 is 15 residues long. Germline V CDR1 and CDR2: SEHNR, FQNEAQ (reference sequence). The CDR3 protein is CASSLSADSTDTQYF.

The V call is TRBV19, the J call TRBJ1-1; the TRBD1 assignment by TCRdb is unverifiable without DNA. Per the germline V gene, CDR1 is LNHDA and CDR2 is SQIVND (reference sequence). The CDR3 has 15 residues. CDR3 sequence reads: CASIAGTASNTEAFF.

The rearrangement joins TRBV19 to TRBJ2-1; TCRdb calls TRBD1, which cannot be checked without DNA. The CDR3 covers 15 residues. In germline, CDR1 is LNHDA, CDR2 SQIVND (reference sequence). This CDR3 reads CASTLGQGVSNEQFF.

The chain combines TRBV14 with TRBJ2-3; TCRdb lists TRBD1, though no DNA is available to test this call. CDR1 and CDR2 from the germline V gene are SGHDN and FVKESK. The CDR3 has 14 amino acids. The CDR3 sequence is CASSLYREQDTQYF.

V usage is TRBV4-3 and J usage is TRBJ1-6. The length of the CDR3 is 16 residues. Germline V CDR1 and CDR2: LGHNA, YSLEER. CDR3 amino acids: CASSQGSYLYNSPLHF.

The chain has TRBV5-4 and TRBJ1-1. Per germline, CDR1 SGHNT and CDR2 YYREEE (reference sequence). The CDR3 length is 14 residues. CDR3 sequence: CASSLGQWNTEAFF. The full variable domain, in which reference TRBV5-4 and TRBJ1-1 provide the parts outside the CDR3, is ETGVTQSPTHLIKTRGQQVTLRCSSQSGHNTVSWYQQALGQGPQFIFQYYREEENGRGNFPPRFSGLQFPNYSSELNVNALELDDSALYLCASSLGQWNTEAFFGQGTRLTVV.

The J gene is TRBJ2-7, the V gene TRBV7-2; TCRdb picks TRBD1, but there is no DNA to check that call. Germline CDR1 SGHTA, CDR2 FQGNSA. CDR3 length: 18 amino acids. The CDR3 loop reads CASSLSPPTGISSYEQYF.

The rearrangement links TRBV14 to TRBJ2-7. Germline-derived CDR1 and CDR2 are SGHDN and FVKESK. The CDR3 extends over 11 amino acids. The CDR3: CASSHGSEQYF.

The CDR3 loop is CASTLLQGLYGYTF. The chain uses TRBV28 and TRBJ1-2; lacking DNA, the TRBD1 call made by TCRdb goes unchecked. The CDR3 runs to 14 residues. Germline V gene lookup returns CDR1 MDHEN and CDR2 SYDVKM.

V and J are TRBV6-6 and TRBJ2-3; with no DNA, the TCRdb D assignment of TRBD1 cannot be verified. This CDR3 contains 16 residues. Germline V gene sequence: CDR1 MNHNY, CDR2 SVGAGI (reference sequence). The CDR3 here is CASSSSRLSSTDTQYF.

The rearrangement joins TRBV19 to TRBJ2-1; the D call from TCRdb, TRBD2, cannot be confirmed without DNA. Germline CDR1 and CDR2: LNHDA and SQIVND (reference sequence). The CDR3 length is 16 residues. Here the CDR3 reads CASSMGGRSVDNEQFF.

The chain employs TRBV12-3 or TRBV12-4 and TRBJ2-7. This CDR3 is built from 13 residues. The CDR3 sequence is CASTDKSSYEQYF.

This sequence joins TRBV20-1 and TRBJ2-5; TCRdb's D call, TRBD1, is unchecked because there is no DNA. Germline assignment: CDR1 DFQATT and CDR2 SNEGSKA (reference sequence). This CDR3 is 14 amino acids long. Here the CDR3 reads CSANPGQGQETQYF.